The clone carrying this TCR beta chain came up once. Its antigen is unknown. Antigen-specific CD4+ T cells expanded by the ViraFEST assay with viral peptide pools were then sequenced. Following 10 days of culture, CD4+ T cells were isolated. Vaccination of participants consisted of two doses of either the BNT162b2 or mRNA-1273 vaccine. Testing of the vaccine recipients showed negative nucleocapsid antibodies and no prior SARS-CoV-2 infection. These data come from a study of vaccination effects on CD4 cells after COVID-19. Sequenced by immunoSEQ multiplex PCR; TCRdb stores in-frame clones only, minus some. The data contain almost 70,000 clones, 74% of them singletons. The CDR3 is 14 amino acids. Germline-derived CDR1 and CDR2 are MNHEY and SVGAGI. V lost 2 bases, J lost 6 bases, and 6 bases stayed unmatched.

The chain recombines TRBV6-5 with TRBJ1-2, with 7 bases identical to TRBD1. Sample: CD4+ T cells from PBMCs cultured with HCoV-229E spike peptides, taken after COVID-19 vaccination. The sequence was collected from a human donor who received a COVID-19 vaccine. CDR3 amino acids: CASSYGTGVHGYTF. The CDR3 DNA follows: TGTGCCAGCAGTTACGGTACAGGGGTGCATGGCTACACCTTC.